The sequence of this T cell receptor (beta chain) was determined in a study of cytomegalovirus exposure and HLA in healthy donors. Study conclusions and caveats: It was taken for granted in presence/absence analyses that sequencing depth across donors was roughly uniform. Under in vitro conditions, a few CMV-associated chains were confirmed as specific for CMV antigens.

As regards this clone: Its antigen remains unidentified.

Germline V lookup: CDR1 MNHEY, CDR2 SVGAGI. The CDR3 is 11 residues long. Trimming removed 8 bases from V and 13 bases from J, with 12 bases in between. Vbeta (60) and Jbeta (13) primers were used in the PCR. TCRdb's copy holds only in-frame clones and misses some; the assay was immunoSEQ multiplex PCR. There are some 110,000 clones in the sample; 76% occur only once, and less than 2.5% lies in the top ten. The source of this sequence is a man between 50 and 59 years old in good health and CMV-seronegative. The specimen was PBMCs. The chain employs TRBV6-5 and TRBJ1-6; D not certain. The CDR3 loop reads CASGGWAPLHF. The CDR3 region has the DNA TGTGCCAGCGGTGGGTGGGCGCCCCTCCACTTT.